This T cell receptor (beta chain) was captured in a study of T-cell reconstitution after alpha-beta-depleted transplantation in children. Preparation of the TCRbeta library was carried out with unique molecular identifiers. TCRdb re-called the PCR reads through MiXCR, storing one row per CDR3 protein. The sample lists about 870,000 distinct CDR3 sequences; less than 20% were seen once. V was clipped by 0 bases and J by 4 bases, with 13 bases between them. The CDR3 covers 15 residues. Germline CDR1 DFQATT, CDR2 SNEGSKA (reference sequence). This sequence originates from a male patient younger than 18 who had a stem cell transplant for acute lymphoblastic leukemia, so the T cells may come from the graft donor. The sample here was PBMCs, mostly from graft donor cells, taken 360 days after TCRalphabeta/CD19-depleted stem cell transplant. The chain is built from TRBV20-1 and TRBJ1-5, with no clear D. CDR3 sequence reads: CSARDRGSVNQPQHF. The CDR3 DNA sequence: TGCAGTGCTAGAGATCGTGGCAGCGTTAATCAGCCCCAGCATTTT.